This T cell receptor (beta chain) comes out of a study of CXCR3-negative and CXCR3-positive naive CD8 T cells. In germline, CDR1 is LNHNV, CDR2 YYDKDF (reference sequence). This CDR3 has 14 amino acids. Libraries were UMI-labeled 5' RACE TRB cDNA. TCRdb re-analyzed the 5' RACE reads; it lists each CDR3 protein once, without DNA. This repertoire includes 70,000 to 95,000 distinct CDR3 sequences. Sequencing was carried out using naive CXCR3- CD8+ T cells from blood. Subset indicated: CD45RO-CCR7+CD27+CD95- naive CD8+ T cells lacking CXCR3 (TNR3-). The chain is built from TRBV15 and TRBJ2-1; TCRdb selects TRBD2, and the lack of DNA leaves this call unchecked. The TCR originated in a human donor in good health. Some clones in this sample may be carry-over from other donors' samples. The CDR3 reads CATDSGSSYNEQFF. The full variable domain, with the rest looked up from reference TRBV15 and TRBJ2-1, is DAMVIQNPRYQVTQFGKPVTLSCSQTLNHNVMYWYQQKSSQAPKLLFHYYDKDFNNEADTPDNFQSRRPNTSFCFLDIRSPGLGDTAMYLCATDSGSSYNEQFFGPGTRLTVL.